Given below is one T cell receptor beta chain in context. Its antigen remains unknown. These data belong to a study of regulatory and conventional T cells in RAG deficiency. Some clones are missing from TCRdb's copy, which holds only in-frame ones; the method was immunoSEQ multiplex PCR. The repertoire consists of approximately 30,000 clones, with more than 90% occurring once and the leading ten covering about 0.4%. General study results and limits: Other subsets showed approximately 10-fold reductions, but Treg unique TCR beta sequences fell roughly 100-fold in these patients. Patient subsets had shorter CDR3s; Omenn Treg-Tconv overlap exceeded 85%. Control T-cell subsets had markedly higher Shannon entropy and lower Simpson indices than RAG-deficient patients.

Genomic DNA came from blood conventional CD4+ T cells gated CD25-low CD127-high. The same specimen was also included in a second study, on regulatory T cells. From that study: Amplification used 52 TRBV primers and 13 TRBJ primers. Skewed V and J usage and few unique V-J pairs marked patient repertoires, most in Tregs.

The source of this sequence is a human donor in good health. Sequencing used CD25- CD4+ T cells sorted from blood.

The DNA for the CDR3 is TGTGCCACCAGCGTGCGACAGGGAAGAAGGTCAGACGGCTACACCTTC. Translation: CATSVRQGRRSDGYTF. The genes are TRBV15 and TRBJ1-2; 7 bases align to TRBD1. With V trimmed by 5 bases and J by 8 bases, 17 bases remained unmatched. Germline V gene lookup returns CDR1 LNHNV and CDR2 YYDKDF (reference sequence). There are 16 residues in the CDR3.